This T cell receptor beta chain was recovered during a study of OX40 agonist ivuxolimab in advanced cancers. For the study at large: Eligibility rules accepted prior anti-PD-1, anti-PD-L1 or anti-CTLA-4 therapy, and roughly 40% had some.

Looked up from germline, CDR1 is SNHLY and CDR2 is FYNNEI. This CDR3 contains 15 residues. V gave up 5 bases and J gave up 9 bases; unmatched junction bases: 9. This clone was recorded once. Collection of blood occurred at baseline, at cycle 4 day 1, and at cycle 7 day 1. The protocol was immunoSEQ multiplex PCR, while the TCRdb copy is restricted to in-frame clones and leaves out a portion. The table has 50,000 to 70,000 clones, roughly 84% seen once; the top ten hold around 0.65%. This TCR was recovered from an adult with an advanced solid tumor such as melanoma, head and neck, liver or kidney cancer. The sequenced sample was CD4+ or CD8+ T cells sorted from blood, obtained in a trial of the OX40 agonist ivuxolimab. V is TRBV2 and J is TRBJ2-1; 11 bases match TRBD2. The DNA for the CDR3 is TGTGCCAGCAGTCCTAATAGCGGGGGGGCCACTGAGCAGTTCTTC. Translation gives CASSPNSGGATEQFF.